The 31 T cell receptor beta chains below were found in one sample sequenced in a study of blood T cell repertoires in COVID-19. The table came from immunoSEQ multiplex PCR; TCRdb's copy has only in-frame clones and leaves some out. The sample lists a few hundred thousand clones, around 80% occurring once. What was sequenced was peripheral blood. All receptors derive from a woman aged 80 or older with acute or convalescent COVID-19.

For the CDR3, the DNA is TGTGCCAGCTCGGCTGGGGCCAACGTCCTGACTTTC. Translated, it gives CASSAGANVLTF. The chain recombines TRBV6-5 with TRBJ2-6; D is undetermined. Per germline, CDR1 MNHEY and CDR2 SVGAGI. V was shortened by 8 bases and J by 2 bases, with 4 bases between the two germline ends. This CDR3 is 12 amino acids long.

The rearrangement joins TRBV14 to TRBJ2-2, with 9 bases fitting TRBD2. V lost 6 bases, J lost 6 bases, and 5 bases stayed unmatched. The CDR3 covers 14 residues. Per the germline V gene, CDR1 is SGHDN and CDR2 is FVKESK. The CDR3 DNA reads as TGTGCCAGCAGTTACAGCGGGAGGTCCGGGGAGCTGTTTTTT. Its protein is CASSYSGRSGELFF.

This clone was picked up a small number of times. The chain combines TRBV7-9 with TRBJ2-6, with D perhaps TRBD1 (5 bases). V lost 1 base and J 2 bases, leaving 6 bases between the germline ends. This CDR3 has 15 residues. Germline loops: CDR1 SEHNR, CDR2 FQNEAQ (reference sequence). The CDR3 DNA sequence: TGTGCCAGCAGCTTAGAAGGGGCTGGGGCCAACGTCCTGACTTTC. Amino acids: CASSLEGAGANVLTF.

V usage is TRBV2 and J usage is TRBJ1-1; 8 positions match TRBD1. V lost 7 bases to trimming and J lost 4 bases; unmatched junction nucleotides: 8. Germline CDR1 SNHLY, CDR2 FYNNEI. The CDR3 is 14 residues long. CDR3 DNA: TGTGCCAGCATTGAGGACAGGGTGAGCACTGAAGCTTTCTTT. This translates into CASIEDRVSTEAFF.

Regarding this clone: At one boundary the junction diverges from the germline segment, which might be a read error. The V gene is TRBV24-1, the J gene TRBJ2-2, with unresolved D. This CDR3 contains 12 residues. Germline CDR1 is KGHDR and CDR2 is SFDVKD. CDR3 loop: CATRDSTGELFF. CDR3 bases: TGTGCCACCAGAGATTCTACCGGGGAGCTGTTTTTT.

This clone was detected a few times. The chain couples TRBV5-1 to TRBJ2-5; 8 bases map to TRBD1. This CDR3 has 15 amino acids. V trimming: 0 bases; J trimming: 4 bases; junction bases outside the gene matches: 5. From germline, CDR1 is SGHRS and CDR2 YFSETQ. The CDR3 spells CASSLGTGQGETQYF. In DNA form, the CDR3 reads TGCGCCAGCAGCTTGGGGACAGGGCAGGGAGAGACCCAGTACTTC.

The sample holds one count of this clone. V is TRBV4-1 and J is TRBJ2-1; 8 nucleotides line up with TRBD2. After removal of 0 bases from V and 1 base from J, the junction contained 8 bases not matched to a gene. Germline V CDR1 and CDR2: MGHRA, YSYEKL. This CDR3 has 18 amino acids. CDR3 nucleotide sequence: TGCGCCAGCAGCCAAGATCATGACGGGAGGGTATCCTACAATGAGCAGTTCTTC. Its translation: CASSQDHDGRVSYNEQFF.

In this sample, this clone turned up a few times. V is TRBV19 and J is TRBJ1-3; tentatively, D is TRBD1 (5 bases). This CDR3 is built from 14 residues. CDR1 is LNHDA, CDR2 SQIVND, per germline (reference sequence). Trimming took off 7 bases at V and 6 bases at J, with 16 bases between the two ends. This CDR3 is CASISDKALNTIYF. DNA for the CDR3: TGTGCCAGTATTTCGGACAAAGCCCTAAACACCATATATTTT.

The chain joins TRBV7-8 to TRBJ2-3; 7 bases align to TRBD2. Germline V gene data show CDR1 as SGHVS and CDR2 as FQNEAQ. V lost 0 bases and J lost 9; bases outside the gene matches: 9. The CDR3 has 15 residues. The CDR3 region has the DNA TGTGCCAGCAGCTTAGCGCTGAGCGGGGCGCAGACGCAGTATTTT. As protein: CASSLALSGAQTQYF.

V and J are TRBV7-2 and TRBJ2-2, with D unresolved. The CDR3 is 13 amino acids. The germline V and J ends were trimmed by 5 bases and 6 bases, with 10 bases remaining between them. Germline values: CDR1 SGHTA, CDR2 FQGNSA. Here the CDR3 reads CASSNGVSGELFF. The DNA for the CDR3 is TGTGCCAGCAGCAACGGTGTCTCCGGGGAGCTGTTTTTT.

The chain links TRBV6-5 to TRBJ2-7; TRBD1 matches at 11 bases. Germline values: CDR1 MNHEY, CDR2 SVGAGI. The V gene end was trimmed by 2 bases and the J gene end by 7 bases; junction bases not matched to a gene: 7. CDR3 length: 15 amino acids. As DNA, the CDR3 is TGTGCCAGCAGTTACGATGGACAGGGGGCATATGAGCAGTACTTC. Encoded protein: CASSYDGQGAYEQYF.

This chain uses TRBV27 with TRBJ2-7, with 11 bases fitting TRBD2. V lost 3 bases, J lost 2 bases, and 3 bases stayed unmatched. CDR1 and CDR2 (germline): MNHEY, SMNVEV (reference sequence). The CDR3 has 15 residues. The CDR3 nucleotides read TGTGCCAGCAGTTTGACTAGCGGGACCCCCTACGAGCAGTACTTC. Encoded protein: CASSLTSGTPYEQYF.

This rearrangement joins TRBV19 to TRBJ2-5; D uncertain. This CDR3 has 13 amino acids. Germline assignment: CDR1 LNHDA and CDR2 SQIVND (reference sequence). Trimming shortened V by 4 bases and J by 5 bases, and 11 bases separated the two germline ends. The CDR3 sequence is CASSNRIRETQYF. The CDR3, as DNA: TGTGCCAGTAGTAACAGAATTCGGGAGACCCAGTACTTC. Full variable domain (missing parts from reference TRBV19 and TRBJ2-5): DGGITQSPKYLFRKEGQNVTLSCEQNLNHDAMYWYRQDPGQGLRLIYYSQIVNDFQKGDIAEGYSVSREKKESFPLTVTSAQKNPTAFYLCASSNRIRETQYFGPGTRLLVL.

Written as DNA, the CDR3 is TGTGCCAGCAGTCGGACAGGGTCGGGTGAAGCTTTCTTT. It is translated as CASSRTGSGEAFF. The chain employs TRBV6-5 and TRBJ1-1; TRBD1 agrees at 8 bases. This CDR3 contains 13 residues. The germline V gene encodes CDR1 MNHEY and CDR2 SVGAGI. V gave up 5 bases and J gave up 7 bases; unmatched junction bases: 6.

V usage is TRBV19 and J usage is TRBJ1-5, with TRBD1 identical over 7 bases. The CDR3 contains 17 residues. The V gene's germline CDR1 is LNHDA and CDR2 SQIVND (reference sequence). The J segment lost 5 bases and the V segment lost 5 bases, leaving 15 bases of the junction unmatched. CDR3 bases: TGTGCCAGTAGTCCTAAGGTCCCAGGGGGTCGCGATCAGCCCCAGCATTTT. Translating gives CASSPKVPGGRDQPQHF. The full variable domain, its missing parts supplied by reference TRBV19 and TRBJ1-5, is DGGITQSPKYLFRKEGQNVTLSCEQNLNHDAMYWYRQDPGQGLRLIYYSQIVNDFQKGDIAEGYSVSREKKESFPLTVTSAQKNPTAFYLCASSPKVPGGRDQPQHFGDGTRLSIL.

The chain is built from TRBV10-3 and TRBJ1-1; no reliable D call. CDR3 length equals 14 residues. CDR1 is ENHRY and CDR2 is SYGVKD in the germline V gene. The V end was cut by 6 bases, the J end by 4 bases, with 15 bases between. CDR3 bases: TGTGCCATCAGGGCTACGGAAAGGAGCACTGAAGCTTTCTTT. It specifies CAIRATERSTEAFF.

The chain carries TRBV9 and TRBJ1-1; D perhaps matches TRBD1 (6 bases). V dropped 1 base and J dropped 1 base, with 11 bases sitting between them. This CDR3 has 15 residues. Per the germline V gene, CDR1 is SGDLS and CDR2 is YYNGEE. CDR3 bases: TGTGCCAGCAGCGTAACGACAGGTTGGAACACTGAAGCTTTCTTT. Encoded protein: CASSVTTGWNTEAFF.

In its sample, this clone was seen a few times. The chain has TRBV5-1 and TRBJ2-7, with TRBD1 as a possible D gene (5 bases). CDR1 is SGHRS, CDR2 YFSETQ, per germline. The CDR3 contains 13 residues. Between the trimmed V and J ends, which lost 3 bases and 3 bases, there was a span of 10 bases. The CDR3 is CASSWETGYEQYF. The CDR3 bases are TGCGCCAGCAGCTGGGAAACAGGCTACGAGCAGTACTTC. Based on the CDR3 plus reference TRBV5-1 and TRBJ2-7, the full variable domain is KAGVTQTPRYLIKTRGQQVTLSCSPISGHRSVSWYQQTPGQGLQFLFEYFSETQRNKGNFPGRFSGRQFSNSRSEMNVSTLELGDSALYLCASSWETGYEQYFGPGTRLTVT.

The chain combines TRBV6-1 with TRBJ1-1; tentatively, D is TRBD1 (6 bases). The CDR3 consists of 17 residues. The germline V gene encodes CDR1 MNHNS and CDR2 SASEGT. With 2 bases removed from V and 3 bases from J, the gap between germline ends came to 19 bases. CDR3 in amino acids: CASSEKGVRIEDTEAFF. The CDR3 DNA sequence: TGTGCCAGCAGTGAAAAGGGGGTAAGGATTGAGGACACTGAAGCTTTCTTT.

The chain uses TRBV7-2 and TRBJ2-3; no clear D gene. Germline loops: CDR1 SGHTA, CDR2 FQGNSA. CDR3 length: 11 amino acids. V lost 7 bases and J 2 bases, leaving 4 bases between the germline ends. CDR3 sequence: CASTLTDTQYF. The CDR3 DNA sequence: TGTGCCAGCACCCTCACAGATACGCAGTATTTT.

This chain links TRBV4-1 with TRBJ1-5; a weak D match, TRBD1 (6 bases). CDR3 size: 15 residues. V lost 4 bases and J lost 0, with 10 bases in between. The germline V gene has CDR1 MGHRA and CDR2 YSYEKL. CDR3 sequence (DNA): TGCGCCAGCAGCCCGCGGACAGCTAGCAATCAGCCCCAGCATTTT. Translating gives CASSPRTASNQPQHF.

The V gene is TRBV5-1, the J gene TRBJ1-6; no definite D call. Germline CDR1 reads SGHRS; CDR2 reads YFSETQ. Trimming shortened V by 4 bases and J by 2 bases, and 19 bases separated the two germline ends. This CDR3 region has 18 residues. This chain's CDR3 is CASSPNQRDYTYNSPLHF. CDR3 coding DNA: TGCGCCAGCAGCCCCAACCAGCGGGATTATACCTATAATTCACCCCTCCACTTT.

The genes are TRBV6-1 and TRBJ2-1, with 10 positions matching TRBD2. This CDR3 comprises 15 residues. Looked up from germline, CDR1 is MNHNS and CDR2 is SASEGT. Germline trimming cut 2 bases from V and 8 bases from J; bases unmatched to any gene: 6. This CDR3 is CASSEPAGGPDEQFF. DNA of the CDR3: TGTGCCAGCAGTGAACCAGCGGGGGGGCCGGATGAGCAGTTCTTC.

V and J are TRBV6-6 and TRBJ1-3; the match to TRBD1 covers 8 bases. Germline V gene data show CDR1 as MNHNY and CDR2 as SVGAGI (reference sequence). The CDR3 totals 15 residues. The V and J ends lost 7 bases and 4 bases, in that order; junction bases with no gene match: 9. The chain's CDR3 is CASNTGQGRGNTIYF. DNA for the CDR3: TGTGCCAGCAATACCGGACAGGGCCGGGGAAACACCATATATTTT.

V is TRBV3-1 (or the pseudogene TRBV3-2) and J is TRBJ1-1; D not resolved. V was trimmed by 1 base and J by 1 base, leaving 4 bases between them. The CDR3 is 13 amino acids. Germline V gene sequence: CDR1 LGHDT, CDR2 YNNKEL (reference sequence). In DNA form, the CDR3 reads TGTGCCAGCAGCCAAGCTTGGAACACTGAAGCTTTCTTT. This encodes CASSQAWNTEAFF.

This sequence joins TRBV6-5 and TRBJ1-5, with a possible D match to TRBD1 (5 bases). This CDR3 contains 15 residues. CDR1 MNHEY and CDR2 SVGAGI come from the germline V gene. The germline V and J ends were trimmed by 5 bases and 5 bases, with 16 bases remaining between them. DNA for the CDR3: TGTGCCAGCAGTCGACAGTACCCTGCGGATCAGCCCCAGCATTTT. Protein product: CASSRQYPADQPQHF.

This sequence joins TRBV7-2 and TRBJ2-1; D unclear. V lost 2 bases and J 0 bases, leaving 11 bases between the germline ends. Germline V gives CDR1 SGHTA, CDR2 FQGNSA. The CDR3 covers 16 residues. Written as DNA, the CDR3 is TGTGCCAGCAGCTTATTCTCGCGGAGCTCCTACAATGAGCAGTTCTTC. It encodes CASSLFSRSSYNEQFF.

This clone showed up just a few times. CDR3 protein: CASNSGSTDTQYF. DNA for the CDR3: TGCGCCAGCAATAGCGGGAGCACAGATACGCAGTATTTT. V usage is TRBV5-1 and J usage is TRBJ2-3, with 7 bases fitting TRBD2. The germline gives CDR1 SGHRS, CDR2 YFSETQ. This CDR3 has 13 residues. Unmatched junction bases numbered 1, after V lost 6 bases and J lost 0 bases.

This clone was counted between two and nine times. The DNA for the CDR3 is TGTGCCAGCAGCTCGCGGGGGGCGGACACCGGGGAGCTGTTTTTT. Amino acids: CASSSRGADTGELFF. The J gene is TRBJ2-2, the V gene TRBV11-3; 8 bases are shared with TRBD2. Germline V gene sequence: CDR1 SGHNT, CDR2 YENEEA. This CDR3 is 15 amino acids long. Germline trimming cut 4 bases from V and 3 bases from J; bases unmatched to any gene: 4.

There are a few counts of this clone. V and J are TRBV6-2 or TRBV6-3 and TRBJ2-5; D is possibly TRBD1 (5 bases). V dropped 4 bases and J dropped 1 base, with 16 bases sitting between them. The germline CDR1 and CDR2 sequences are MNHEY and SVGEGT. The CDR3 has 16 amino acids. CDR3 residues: CASSFNHDSVQETQYF. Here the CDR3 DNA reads TGTGCCAGCAGTTTTAACCATGACAGTGTCCAAGAGACCCAGTACTTC.

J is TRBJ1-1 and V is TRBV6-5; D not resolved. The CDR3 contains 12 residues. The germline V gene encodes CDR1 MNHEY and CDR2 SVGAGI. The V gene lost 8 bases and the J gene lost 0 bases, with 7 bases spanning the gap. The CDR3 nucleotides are TGTGCCAGCGGCAGGATGAACACTGAAGCTTTCTTT. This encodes CASGRMNTEAFF.